The 24 T cell receptor beta chains presented below share a single source sample, sequenced in a study of CD8 T cells in ankylosing spondylitis. TCRdb processed the 5' RACE reads anew with MiXCR; each CDR3 protein has one entry. The table shows approximately 500,000 distinct CDR3 sequences, with over 9.5% occurring only once. These TCRs' antigens remain unknown. Study-wide findings and caveats: What appeared characteristic of ankylosing spondylitis blood was a TCR beta motif of eight highly homologous variants.

Sequenced input: blood, either unsorted or a sorted T cell fraction (not recorded which). These receptors all come from a male donor with ankylosing spondylitis.

This clonotype was seen a handful of times. The chain combines TRBV11-2 with TRBJ2-1; tentatively, D is TRBD2 (6 bases). Trimming left V 5 bases short and J 4 bases short, with 12 bases between. This CDR3 contains 14 residues. The germline V gene encodes CDR1 SGHAT and CDR2 FQNNGV. The CDR3, as DNA: TGTGCCAGCAGCCCCGCTAGCGTTTACAATGAGCAGTTCTTC. Its translation is CASSPASVYNEQFF.

This clonotype was found a few times. V is TRBV14 and J is TRBJ1-1; D perhaps matches TRBD1 (6 bases). The CDR3 totals 13 residues. Germline CDR1 SGHDN, CDR2 FVKESK. The ends were cut back, 4 bases at V and 10 bases at J, with 16 bases in the middle. CDR3 sequence reads: CASSPDRRLPAFF. DNA for the CDR3: TGTGCCAGCAGCCCAGACAGGCGCCTCCCAGCTTTCTTT.

The chain joins TRBV5-1 to TRBJ1-2; no reliable D call. Trimming cost V 1 base and J 6 bases, with 7 bases left between them. The germline gives CDR1 SGHRS, CDR2 YFSETQ. CDR3 length equals 12 residues. This CDR3 reads CASSLPSNGYTF. The CDR3 DNA reads TGCGCCAGCAGCTTGCCGTCAAATGGCTACACCTTC.

This clonotype appeared once. The chain recombines TRBV18 with TRBJ2-4, with 7 positions matching TRBD2. This CDR3 contains 18 residues. The junction had 9 bases not matched to a gene; V was cut back by 1 base and J by 0 bases. The germline gives CDR1 KGHSH, CDR2 LQKENI. CDR3 in amino acids: CASSPRKAGSLAKNIQYF. The CDR3 nucleotides are TGTGCCAGCTCACCACGGAAAGCGGGATCGCTAGCCAAAAACATTCAGTACTTC.

There are a few counts of this clonotype. The chain employs TRBV5-1 and TRBJ2-3, with 9 positions matching TRBD1. CDR3 length: 20 amino acids. Trimming took 4 bases from V and 2 from J; bases not matched to a gene: 20. Per the germline V gene, CDR1 is SGHRS and CDR2 is YFSETQ. The CDR3 is CASSPKTGQGSLSYTDTQYF. For the CDR3, the DNA is TGCGCCAGCAGCCCAAAGACGGGACAGGGATCTCTTTCCTACACAGATACGCAGTATTTT. The full variable domain, rest sourced from reference TRBV5-1 and TRBJ2-3, is KAGVTQTPRYLIKTRGQQVTLSCSPISGHRSVSWYQQTPGQGLQFLFEYFSETQRNKGNFPGRFSGRQFSNSRSEMNVSTLELGDSALYLCASSPKTGQGSLSYTDTQYFGPGTRLTVL.

The table lists this clonotype with a few counts. The chain is built from TRBV20-1 and TRBJ2-7; 8 nucleotides match TRBD2. Germline V gene sequence: CDR1 DFQATT, CDR2 SNEGSKA (reference sequence). The J segment lost 7 bases and the V segment lost 7 bases, leaving 12 bases of the junction unmatched. The CDR3 consists of 13 residues. In DNA, the CDR3 is TGCAGTGTTACCGGGACTAGGGGTGATGAGCAGTACGTC. This encodes CSVTGTRGDEQYV.

This clonotype was detected a few times. The rearrangement joins TRBV5-6 to TRBJ2-5; 8 bases fit TRBD1. The trim removed 4 bases at V and 5 bases at J, leaving 10 bases unmatched. The V gene's germline CDR1 is SGHDT and CDR2 YYEEEE. The length of the CDR3 is 15 residues. CDR3 loop: CASSLSTGAIETQYF. CDR3 nucleotides: TGTGCCAGCAGCCTTTCGACAGGGGCCATTGAGACCCAGTACTTC. Looking up the rest from reference TRBV5-6 and TRBJ2-5 gives the full variable domain: DAGVTQSPTHLIKTRGQQVTLRCSPKSGHDTVSWYQQALGQGPQFIFQYYEEEERQRGNFPDRFSGHQFPNYSSELNVNALLLGDSALYLCASSLSTGAIETQYFGPGTRLLVL.

This clonotype was picked up a small number of times. This rearrangement joins TRBV20-1 to TRBJ2-3, with 7 bases matching TRBD2. This CDR3 region has 16 residues. Per the germline V gene, CDR1 is DFQATT and CDR2 is SNEGSKA (reference sequence). After removal of 0 bases from V and 4 bases from J, the junction contained 10 bases not matched to a gene. This CDR3 reads CSARDPLAGDPDTQYF. The CDR3 DNA sequence: TGCAGTGCTAGAGACCCCTTGGCGGGAGATCCAGATACGCAGTATTTT.

This clonotype was picked up many times. The rearrangement links TRBV7-8 to TRBJ2-1, with 7 bases aligning to TRBD2. V shed 1 base and J 4 bases; nucleotides not matched to a gene: 1. Germline CDR1 reads SGHVS; CDR2 reads FQNEAQ. The CDR3 loop spans 14 amino acids. The chain's CDR3 is CASSLERGYNEQFF. CDR3 bases: TGTGCCAGCAGCTTAGAGCGGGGTTACAATGAGCAGTTCTTC.

The V call is TRBV5-1, the J call TRBJ1-1; perhaps TRBD1 as D (6 bases). CDR1 is SGHRS, CDR2 YFSETQ, per germline. The V gene lost 4 bases and the J gene lost 4 bases, with 11 bases spanning the gap. The length of the CDR3 is 13 residues. The chain's CDR3 is CASSSQGSTEAFF. CDR3 nucleotide sequence: TGCGCCAGCAGCAGTCAGGGGAGCACTGAAGCTTTCTTT.

This clonotype turned up a few times. The rearrangement uses TRBV20-1 and TRBJ1-5; D is ambiguous. V was pared by 4 bases and J by 1 base, with 8 bases between. Germline V gives CDR1 DFQATT, CDR2 SNEGSKA (reference sequence). The CDR3 has 13 residues. CDR3 loop: CSATRWSNQPQHF. The DNA of the CDR3 is TGCAGTGCTACCAGGTGGAGCAATCAGCCCCAGCATTTT.

In this sample, this clonotype turned up many times. The chain is built from TRBV5-1 and TRBJ2-3, with 8 bases aligning to TRBD1. The ends lost 4 bases at V and 3 bases at J; junction bases unmatched: 7. This CDR3 has 15 amino acids. Germline CDR1 and CDR2: SGHRS and YFSETQ. The CDR3 DNA reads as TGCGCCAGCAGCCTGGACCGGACAGGGACAGATACGCAGTATTTT. Protein: CASSLDRTGTDTQYF.

This clonotype was counted only a few times. The rearrangement joins TRBV25-1 to TRBJ2-3; a possible D gene is TRBD1 (6 bases). Germline CDR1 MGHDK, CDR2 SYGVNS. The CDR3 runs 13 residues. V was cut by 4 bases and J by 6 bases, with 11 bases left in between. CDR3 region: CASSGGPPDTQYF. The CDR3 DNA sequence: TGTGCCAGCAGTGGGGGGCCGCCGGATACGCAGTATTTT.

This clonotype was found many times. J is TRBJ2-1 and V is TRBV5-1, with D uncertain. V gave up 5 bases and J gave up 9 bases, with 9 bases separating them. Germline V gives CDR1 SGHRS, CDR2 YFSETQ. This CDR3 contains 11 residues. The CDR3 is CASRYRSEQFF. CDR3 DNA: TGCGCCAGCAGGTATAGGAGTGAGCAGTTCTTC.

This chain uses TRBV7-8 with TRBJ2-1; D is ambiguous. The germline V gene encodes CDR1 SGHVS and CDR2 FQNEAQ. V was pared by 1 base and J by 8 bases, with 15 bases between. The CDR3 contains 15 residues. The CDR3 region has the DNA TGTGCCAGCAGCTTAGGAGTAATAAGCATCGATGAGCAGTTCTTC. This sequence encodes CASSLGVISIDEQFF.

The CDR3 nucleotides are TGTGCCAGCAGCACCATTGCTCACACTGAAGCTTTCTTT. It specifies CASSTIAHTEAFF. The chain joins TRBV7-9 to TRBJ1-1; D remains unclear. The CDR3 loop spans 13 amino acids. From germline, CDR1 is SEHNR and CDR2 FQNEAQ (reference sequence). V lost 5 bases and J 3 bases, leaving 10 bases between the germline ends.

The V gene is TRBV14, the J gene TRBJ2-3, with D uncertain. Germline lookup yields CDR1 SGHDN and CDR2 FVKESK. Trimming pared 2 bases from V and 4 bases from J, leaving 10 bases between. This CDR3 is 14 amino acids long. CDR3 sequence (DNA): TGTGCCAGCAGCCAATGGGGAAATCCAGATACGCAGTATTTT. It is translated as CASSQWGNPDTQYF.

This clonotype turned up a few times. V usage is TRBV2 and J usage is TRBJ1-5; D is perhaps TRBD1 (6 bases). Trimming stripped 4 bases from V and 2 bases from J, with 12 bases between. Germline assignment: CDR1 SNHLY and CDR2 FYNNEI. This CDR3 has 15 amino acids. CDR3 loop: CASSVGGAGNQPQHF. The CDR3, as DNA: TGTGCCAGCAGTGTAGGGGGGGCAGGCAATCAGCCCCAGCATTTT.

V and J are TRBV12-3 or TRBV12-4 and TRBJ2-1; TRBD2 might be the D (7 bases). V lost 6 bases to trimming and J lost 7 bases, with 22 bases between them. CDR3 length: 16 residues. In nucleotides, the CDR3 is TGTGCCAGCAGGGCTTTTCTGGGGGCAGCGGGGAATGAGCAGTTCTTC. This sequence encodes CASRAFLGAAGNEQFF.

This clonotype occurred a few times. V usage is TRBV20-1 and J usage is TRBJ2-5; TRBD2 is a possible D gene (6 bases). V was trimmed by 5 bases and J by 2 bases, leaving 12 bases between them. The CDR3 consists of 13 residues. CDR1 and CDR2 (germline): DFQATT, SNEGSKA (reference sequence). DNA for the CDR3: TGCAGTGCTTTAGCGGAACTACAAGAGACCCAGTACTTC. It translates to CSALAELQETQYF.

This clonotype was seen at least ten times. The chain joins TRBV10-3 to TRBJ1-3; D not certain. Trimming removed 6 bases from V and 8 bases from J, with 8 bases in between. This CDR3 has 11 amino acids. The germline V gene encodes CDR1 ENHRY and CDR2 SYGVKD. In nucleotides, the CDR3 is TGTGCCATCAGCAGTGGGGACACCATATATTTT. Protein product: CAISSGDTIYF.

This clonotype occurred a few times. The chain recombines TRBV25-1 with TRBJ2-2; 7 bases map to TRBD1. The CDR3 has 16 amino acids. The ends lost 3 bases at V and 0 bases at J; junction bases unmatched: 4. Germline-derived CDR1 and CDR2 are MGHDK and SYGVNS. The chain's CDR3 is CASSEQTGSNTGELFF. The CDR3 DNA reads TGTGCCAGCAGTGAGCAGACAGGGTCGAACACCGGGGAGCTGTTTTTT.

The chain employs TRBV20-1 and TRBJ2-5, with unresolved D. CDR1 and CDR2 from the germline V gene are DFQATT and SNEGSKA (reference sequence). The CDR3 is 11 amino acids. V gave up 8 bases and J gave up 2 bases, with 9 bases separating them. CDR3 nucleotide sequence: TGCAGTTGCTCCCATCAAGAGACCCAGTACTTC. Its translation is CSCSHQETQYF.

This clonotype turned up a few times. This chain uses TRBV2 with TRBJ1-6; tentatively, D is TRBD1 (5 bases). The CDR3 contains 14 residues. V was cut by 7 bases and J by 9 bases, with 16 bases left in between. The germline gives CDR1 SNHLY, CDR2 FYNNEI. Here the CDR3 reads CASTLDRVGSPLHF. CDR3 bases: TGTGCCAGCACCCTTGACAGAGTTGGTTCACCCCTCCACTTT.